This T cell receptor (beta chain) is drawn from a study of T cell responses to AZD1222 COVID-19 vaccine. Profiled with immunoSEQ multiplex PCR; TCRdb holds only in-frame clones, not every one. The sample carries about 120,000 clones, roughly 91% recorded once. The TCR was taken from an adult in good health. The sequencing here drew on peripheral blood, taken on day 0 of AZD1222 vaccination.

DNA of the CDR3: TGCAGCGTCTTAAAGGCCGGGGAGCTGTTTTTT. It translates to CSVLKAGELFF. The rearrangement links TRBV29-1 to TRBJ2-2; D gene uncertain. V lost 6 bases, J lost 6 bases, and 8 bases lay in between. From germline, CDR1 is SQVTM and CDR2 ANQGSEA. The CDR3 totals 11 residues.